The 28 T cell receptor beta chains below come from one sample, sequenced in a study of shared clonotypes between healthy human individuals. Data came from immunoSEQ multiplex PCR; TCRdb stores just in-frame clones and leaves some out. The data show 780,000 or so clones, roughly two thirds seen once. Sequencing was done on a sample of memory CD4+ T cells sorted from blood. Subset given: CD45RA-negative fraction. The receptors come from a woman between 25 and 40 years old in good health.

The V and J genes are TRBV5-5 and TRBJ1-1; D might be TRBD1 (5 bases). CDR1 and CDR2 from the germline V gene are SGHKS and YYEKEE (reference sequence). V was trimmed by 6 bases and J by 5 bases, leaving 14 bases between them. The CDR3 totals 13 residues. Written as DNA, the CDR3 is TGTGCCAGCACCCCGGCAGGGAAAACTGAAGCTTTCTTT. Translating it yields CASTPAGKTEAFF.

The table lists this clone with a few counts. The chain uses TRBV5-1 and TRBJ2-1; 10 nucleotides align to TRBD2. Germline trimming cut 7 bases from V and 0 bases from J; bases unmatched to any gene: 1. Germline V gene lookup returns CDR1 SGHRS and CDR2 YFSETQ. CDR3 size: 14 residues. The CDR3 sequence is CASASGSSYNEQFF. CDR3 nucleotides: TGCGCCAGCGCTAGCGGGAGCTCCTACAATGAGCAGTTCTTC.

As for this clone: Other nucleotide sequences in the sample specify the same CDR3. For the CDR3, the DNA is TGCGCCAGCAGCCGCCGACTAGCGGAGGGCACCGGGGAGCTGTTTTTT. Its protein is CASSRRLAEGTGELFF. J is TRBJ2-2 and V is TRBV4-1, with TRBD2 matching over 9 bases. The germline V gene has CDR1 MGHRA and CDR2 YSYEKL. V shed 4 bases, J shed 4 bases, and the junction held 7 bases outside the gene matches. This CDR3 region has 16 residues.

This clone was seen only a few times. This specimen includes other DNA sequences encoding the same CDR3. The CDR3 protein is CASSLADDYGYTF. CDR3 DNA sequence: TGCGCCAGCAGCTTGGCGGATGACTATGGCTACACCTTC. This chain links TRBV5-1 with TRBJ1-2; no reliable D call. The CDR3 contains 13 residues. Germline CDR1 is SGHRS and CDR2 is YFSETQ. V gave up 0 bases and J gave up 3 bases, with 6 bases separating them.

V usage is TRBV4-1 and J usage is TRBJ2-7; D unresolved. With 1 base removed from V and 5 bases from J, the gap between germline ends came to 15 bases. CDR1 is MGHRA and CDR2 is YSYEKL in the germline V gene. The CDR3 contains 15 residues. In DNA form, the CDR3 reads TGCGCCAGCAGCCAAGTAGGGCAAAGGTCCGACGAGCAGTACTTC. This codes for CASSQVGQRSDEQYF.

V is TRBV18 and J is TRBJ1-1, with a possible D match to TRBD1 (5 bases). The germline V and J ends were trimmed by 2 bases and 0 bases, with 10 bases remaining between them. Germline values: CDR1 KGHSH, CDR2 LQKENI. The CDR3 loop spans 15 amino acids. Written as DNA, the CDR3 is TGTGCCAGCTCACCATTGACAGCCATGAACACTGAAGCTTTCTTT. Protein: CASSPLTAMNTEAFF.

The table lists this clone with many counts. This CDR3 is also generated by other DNA sequences in the sample. CDR3 DNA sequence: TGTGCCAGCAGCCCCCGGGACAGCTACAATGAGCAGTTCTTC. Protein sequence: CASSPRDSYNEQFF. V and J are TRBV7-8 and TRBJ2-1, with 7 nucleotides matching TRBD1. Germline trimming cut 5 bases from V and 3 bases from J; bases unmatched to any gene: 4. Germline lookup yields CDR1 SGHVS and CDR2 FQNEAQ. The CDR3 loop spans 14 amino acids. The entire variable domain, with the rest obtained from reference TRBV7-8 and TRBJ2-1, is as follows: GAGVSQSPRYKVAKRGQDVALRCDPISGHVSLFWYQQALGQGPEFLTYFQNEAQLDKSGLPSDRFFAERPEGSVSTLKIQRTQQEDSAVYLCASSPRDSYNEQFFGPGTRLTVL.

This clone was detected only a few times. This chain uses TRBV19 with TRBJ2-3; D possibly uses TRBD1 or TRBD2 (5 bases each). The V gene lost 3 bases and the J gene lost 2 bases, with 12 bases spanning the gap. This CDR3 has 15 residues. From germline, CDR1 is LNHDA and CDR2 SQIVND (reference sequence). CDR3 coding DNA: TGTGCCAGTAGTATGGGGACGGCTGCCACAGATACGCAGTATTTT. Protein: CASSMGTAATDTQYF.

This sequence joins TRBV28 and TRBJ2-7; D gene uncertain. CDR1 MDHEN and CDR2 SYDVKM come from the germline V gene. Trimming removed 3 bases from V and 3 bases from J, with 18 bases in between. The CDR3 consists of 16 residues. The CDR3 DNA reads TGTGCCAGCAGTTTCAGACGGGCTAGTGGGATCTACGAGCAGTACTTC. Protein sequence: CASSFRRASGIYEQYF. Full variable domain (rest looked up from reference TRBV28 and TRBJ2-7): DVKVTQSSRYLVKRTGEKVFLECVQDMDHENMFWYRQDPGLGLRLIYFSYDVKMKEKGDIPEGYSVSREKKERFSLILESASTNQTSMYLCASSFRRASGIYEQYFGPGTRLTVT.

For this clone: This sequence may be a read error, since a much larger clone differs from it by one base. This same CDR3 is encoded by further DNA sequences in the sample. V usage is TRBV5-1 and J usage is TRBJ2-2; 9 bases map to TRBD1. The CDR3 contains 15 residues. The V gene end was trimmed by 2 bases and the J gene end by 6 bases; junction bases not matched to a gene: 5. The germline V gene encodes CDR1 SGHRS and CDR2 YFSETQ. The CDR3 region has the DNA TGCGCCAGCAGCTTCGGGGACAGGGACGCCGGGGAGCTGTTTTTT. Translating it yields CASSFGDRDAGELFF.

This clone has more than one count but fewer than ten. This clone may be a read error of a much larger clone one base away. In the same sample, other DNA sequences code for this CDR3. This chain uses TRBV7-3 with TRBJ2-1; 7 bases line up with TRBD2. The CDR3 totals 15 residues. Germline V gene sequence: CDR1 SGHTA, CDR2 FQGTGA. The V and J ends lost 6 bases and 0 bases, in that order; junction bases with no gene match: 5. Written as DNA, the CDR3 is TGTGCCAGCAGTCCTCAGCGGGACTCCTACAATGAGCAGTTCTTC. Translated: CASSPQRDSYNEQFF.

J is TRBJ2-3 and V is TRBV18; D is unclear. The V gene lost 2 bases and the J gene lost 3 bases, with 9 bases spanning the gap. The CDR3 consists of 14 residues. Germline V gene data show CDR1 as KGHSH and CDR2 as LQKENI. CDR3 nucleotides: TGTGCCAGCTCACCAATAAGGGCTACAGATACGCAGTATTTT. It codes for CASSPIRATDTQYF.

This clone was found a few times. The V and J genes are TRBV18 and TRBJ2-5; TRBD2 is a possible D gene (5 bases). Germline lookup yields CDR1 KGHSH and CDR2 LQKENI. This CDR3 comprises 13 residues. Trimming pared 7 bases from V and 2 bases from J, leaving 11 bases between. The CDR3 here is CASCSRVQETQYF. CDR3 bases: TGTGCCAGCTGCTCGCGGGTACAAGAGACCCAGTACTTC.

The chain links TRBV5-1 to TRBJ2-1; 7 bases are a match to TRBD1. Germline V gives CDR1 SGHRS, CDR2 YFSETQ. This CDR3 region has 14 residues. Unmatched junction bases numbered 6, after V lost 4 bases and J lost 5 bases. CDR3: CASSGLQGNNEQFF. The DNA for the CDR3 is TGCGCCAGCAGCGGGCTACAGGGGAACAATGAGCAGTTCTTC.

J is TRBJ1-3 and V is TRBV6-1, with D maybe TRBD1 (5 bases). The CDR3 is 18 amino acids. V was cut by 4 bases and J by 0 bases, with 19 bases left in between. Germline-derived CDR1 and CDR2 are MNHNS and SASEGT. The CDR3 bases are TGTGCCAGCAGTGTAACAGGCATCATCCCCTACTCTGGAAACACCATATATTTT. This gives the protein CASSVTGIIPYSGNTIYF.

This chain connects TRBV29-1 to TRBJ1-1, with a tentative D call TRBD1 (5 bases). V lost 7 bases, J lost 4 bases, and 19 bases lay in between. The CDR3 runs 14 residues. Germline values: CDR1 SQVTM, CDR2 ANQGSEA. In DNA, the CDR3 is TGCAGCGCTAGGAGGGGTGTGTGGGGCACTGAAGCTTTCTTT. This gives the protein CSARRGVWGTEAFF.

This clone came up a few times. The genes are TRBV10-1 and TRBJ2-7; D assignment may be TRBD1 or TRBD2 (5 bases each). V lost 5 bases, J lost 4 bases, and 15 bases lay in between. Germline V gene sequence: CDR1 WNHNN, CDR2 SYGVQD (reference sequence). This CDR3 is 14 amino acids long. The DNA for the CDR3 is TGCGCCAGCAGTCGGGACGCCGGACCTTACGAGCAGTACTTC. Amino acids: CASSRDAGPYEQYF.

This clone was observed a few times. The V call is TRBV13, the J call TRBJ1-2; tentatively, D is TRBD1 (5 bases). V was clipped by 4 bases and J by 4 bases, with 19 bases between them. Germline V CDR1 and CDR2: PRHDT, FYEKMQ (reference sequence). The CDR3 spans 16 residues. The CDR3 region has the DNA TGTGCCAGCAGCTATCGGGACCGACGCTACGTCTATGGCTACACCTTC. This translates into CASSYRDRRYVYGYTF.

The genes are TRBV28 and TRBJ1-1, with D uncertain. CDR3 size: 13 residues. The germline CDR1 and CDR2 sequences are MDHEN and SYDVKM. With 7 bases removed from V and 5 bases from J, the gap between germline ends came to 14 bases. CDR3 sequence reads: CASTPSIPTEAFF. The CDR3 coding sequence is TGTGCCAGCACCCCCTCAATTCCGACTGAAGCTTTCTTT.

J is TRBJ2-3 and V is TRBV19; D gene ambiguous. The CDR3 covers 14 residues. V was pared by 3 bases and J by 2 bases, with 9 bases between. Germline loops: CDR1 LNHDA, CDR2 SQIVND (reference sequence). CDR3 in amino acids: CASSIVLFTDTQYF. CDR3 in DNA: TGTGCCAGTAGTATTGTTCTGTTCACAGATACGCAGTATTTT.

This rearrangement joins TRBV7-6 to TRBJ1-3, with D perhaps matching TRBD1 (5 bases). This CDR3 has 15 amino acids. The V gene's germline CDR1 is SGHVS and CDR2 FNYEAQ. V shed 4 bases and J shed 0 bases, with 10 bases lying between them. CDR3 loop: CASSSSGSSGNTIYF. CDR3 DNA sequence: TGTGCCAGCAGCTCCTCAGGGTCCTCTGGAAACACCATATATTTT.

The CDR3 coding sequence is TGTGCCAGCTCACCACAGGGGCCGGACACTGAAGCTTTCTTT. This codes for CASSPQGPDTEAFF. This sequence joins TRBV18 and TRBJ1-1; TRBD1 might be the D (5 bases). The CDR3 spans 14 residues. Germline V gives CDR1 KGHSH, CDR2 LQKENI. Trimming took 1 base from V and 3 from J, leaving 9 bases between them.

This clone was counted once. V gene TRBV11-2 combines with J gene TRBJ2-7; D may be TRBD1 (6 bases). The CDR3 sequence is 18 residues long. The germline V gene has CDR1 SGHAT and CDR2 FQNNGV. V lost 3 bases and J 3 bases, leaving 24 bases between the germline ends. The CDR3 reads CASSLGEWDTSTYYEQYF. The DNA for the CDR3 is TGTGCCAGCAGCTTGGGGGAGTGGGACACCTCGACTTACTACGAGCAGTACTTC.

The chain recombines TRBV25-1 with TRBJ1-3; 11 bases line up with TRBD1. V lost 5 bases to trimming and J lost 3 bases; unmatched junction nucleotides: 3. Germline-derived CDR1 and CDR2 are MGHDK and SYGVNS. The CDR3 loop spans 15 amino acids. For the CDR3, the DNA is TGTGCCAGCAGTAGGACAGGGGGCCTTGGAAACACCATATATTTT. The encoded protein is CASSRTGGLGNTIYF.

V is TRBV10-3 and J is TRBJ1-5; D uncertain. This CDR3 is 12 amino acids long. Germline lookup yields CDR1 ENHRY and CDR2 SYGVKD. Trimming took 4 bases from V and 3 from J, leaving 4 bases between them. The CDR3 DNA is TGTGCCATCAGTGCCGACAATCAGCCCCAGCATTTT. As protein: CAISADNQPQHF.

The chain employs TRBV18 and TRBJ2-1; D may be TRBD2 (7 bases). The CDR3 sequence is 15 residues long. Trimming pared 6 bases from V and 2 bases from J, leaving 14 bases between. The germline gives CDR1 KGHSH, CDR2 LQKENI. CDR3: CASSLGGGPYNEQFF. The CDR3 coding sequence is TGTGCCAGCTCCCTTGGGGGGGGGCCCTACAATGAGCAGTTCTTC.

This clone was counted a few times. The V gene is TRBV25-1, the J gene TRBJ2-5, with a tentative D call TRBD1 (5 bases). The CDR3 length is 17 residues. V was trimmed by 2 bases and J by 2 bases, leaving 18 bases between them. Germline CDR1 and CDR2: MGHDK and SYGVNS. The CDR3 is CASSEEGKQGEQETQYF. CDR3 sequence (DNA): TGTGCCAGCAGTGAAGAAGGCAAGCAGGGTGAGCAAGAGACCCAGTACTTC.

The CDR3 reads CASSQAVLAGVPYEQYF. In DNA form, the CDR3 reads TGCGCCAGCAGCCAAGCCGTACTAGCGGGAGTCCCTTACGAGCAGTACTTC. The genes are TRBV4-1 and TRBJ2-7; 11 bases agree with TRBD2. The germline CDR1 and CDR2 sequences are MGHRA and YSYEKL. The CDR3 totals 17 residues. With 1 base clipped from V and 4 bases from J, the junction kept 9 bases outside the gene matches.